These T cell receptor beta chains were read from a single sample in a study of CD8+ T cells in alopecia areata. The repertoire was sequenced with immunoSEQ multiplex PCR; TCRdb's copy has only in-frame clones and lacks some. The data hold about 200,000 clones, with about three fifths observed a single time. The specimen was CD4+ T cells sorted from blood, collected at week 4, from a patient treated with tofacitinib. Receptors were obtained from a human donor with alopecia areata. Both conserved end residues are part of each CDR3. D genes are given only for firm matches. Size is stated for part of the rows, as once, few or many counts, or as a class when the clone is expanded.

v_call	d_call	clone_size	j_call	cdr3_aa	cdr3_nt
TRBV29-1	.	few	TRBJ2-7	CSVVGLPNYEQYF	TGCAGCGTCGTGGGACTCCCTAACTACGAGCAGTACTTC
TRBV5-1	.	once	TRBJ1-4	CASSFWEGNEKLFF	TGCGCCAGCAGCTTTTGGGAGGGGAATGAAAAACTGTTTTTT
TRBV4-1	TRBD1	.	TRBJ1-5	CASRRQGNQPQHF	TGCGCCAGCAGACGACAGGGAAATCAGCCCCAGCATTTT
TRBV4-3	.	.	TRBJ1-2	CASSQDDTFYGYTF	TGCGCCAGCAGCCAAGACGACACCTTCTATGGCTACACCTTC
TRBV25-1	.	.	TRBJ2-5	CASSVIYQETQYF	TGTGCCAGCAGTGTTATCTACCAAGAGACCCAGTACTTC
TRBV30	.	.	TRBJ1-4	CAWRVQPNEKLFF	TGTGCCTGGAGAGTACAGCCTAATGAAAAACTGTTTTTT
TRBV2	.	.	TRBJ2-7	CASTLDRSEQYF	TGTGCCAGCACTCTCGACAGGTCCGAGCAGTACTTC
TRBV5-4	.	once	TRBJ2-1	CASSGGDVQFF	TGTGCCAGCAGCGGAGGGGACGTCCAGTTCTTC
TRBV4-3	TRBD1	.	TRBJ2-1	CASSQWTGEGYEQFF	TGCGCCAGCAGCCAATGGACAGGGGAGGGATATGAGCAGTTCTTC
TRBV29-1	TRBD1	few	TRBJ1-5	CSVATGFNQPQHF	TGCAGCGTTGCGACAGGGTTTAATCAGCCCCAGCATTTT
TRBV6-5	.	.	TRBJ1-6	CASSYGQNHSPLHF	TGTGCCAGCAGTTACGGGCAGAATCATTCACCCCTCCACTTT
TRBV7-9	TRBD2	.	TRBJ2-1	CASSTERGDLGEQFF	TGTGCCAGCAGCACGGAGCGGGGGGACCTAGGTGAGCAGTTCTTC
TRBV10-3	TRBD1	.	TRBJ2-5	CASSVPGQGGHGAQYF	TGTGCCAGCAGTGTGCCTGGACAGGGGGGACACGGGGCCCAGTACTTC
TRBV6-5	.	few	TRBJ2-5	CASSYQETQYF	TGTGCCAGCAGTTACCAGGAGACCCAGTACTTC
TRBV29-1	.	few	TRBJ1-2	CSVPRKGTNYGYTF	TGCAGCGTCCCTCGTAAGGGGACTAACTATGGCTACACCTTC
TRBV7-2	TRBD1	.	TRBJ2-3	CASSLTLRGRGDTQYF	TGTGCCAGCAGCCTTACCCTCAGGGGGCGCGGGGATACGCAGTATTTT
TRBV5-7	TRBD2	few	TRBJ2-5	CASSRGASGVQETQYF	TGTGCCAGCAGCCGAGGGGCTAGCGGGGTTCAAGAGACCCAGTACTTC
TRBV18	TRBD1	few	TRBJ1-6	CASSPGTGARSLHF	TGTGCCAGCTCACCCGGGACAGGGGCCCGGTCCCTCCACTTT
TRBV2	TRBD2	once	TRBJ2-1	CASTRLAKNEQFF	TGTGCCAGCACCAGACTAGCGAAAAATGAGCAGTTCTTC
TRBV7-2	.	few	TRBJ2-5	CASSLDFQETQYF	TGTGCCAGCAGCTTAGATTTCCAAGAGACCCAGTACTTC
TRBV29-1	TRBD1	few	TRBJ1-2	CSVAAGGTGDNYGYTF	TGCAGCGTTGCAGCGGGAGGGACAGGGGATAACTATGGCTACACCTTC
TRBV30	.	.	TRBJ1-2	CAWGSGAPYGYTF	TGTGCCTGGGGTTCTGGGGCCCCCTATGGCTACACCTTC
TRBV29-1	.	few	TRBJ2-5	CSSVDSQTQYF	TGCAGCTCAGTTGATAGCCAGACCCAGTACTTC
TRBV7-9	.	.	TRBJ2-2	CASSRSAGTGELFF	TGTGCCAGCAGCCGCTCAGCCGGCACCGGGGAGCTGTTTTTT
TRBV30	.	few	TRBJ1-1	CAWNQPGRSGAFF	TGTGCCTGGAACCAACCGGGTCGGTCGGGGGCTTTCTTT
TRBV13	.	.	TRBJ2-6	CASSLDGGSGANVLTF	TGTGCCAGCAGCTTAGATGGGGGATCCGGGGCCAACGTCCTGACTTTC
TRBV6-5	.	.	TRBJ1-5	CASSYSMLAAQHF	TGTGCCAGCAGTTACTCGATGTTGGCCGCGCAGCATTTT
TRBV29-1	.	.	TRBJ1-2	CSVSPGRGDGYTF	TGCAGCGTTAGCCCAGGAAGGGGAGATGGCTACACCTTC
TRBV30	TRBD2	.	TRBJ2-1	CAWRGTSAYYNEQFF	TGTGCCTGGAGAGGGACTAGCGCGTACTACAATGAGCAGTTCTTC
TRBV11-2	TRBD2	.	TRBJ2-3	CASSGGGISTDTQYF	TGTGCCAGCAGCGGCGGGGGAATAAGCACAGATACGCAGTATTTT